The 25 T cell receptor beta chains below were found in one sample sequenced in a study of T-cell reconstitution after alpha-beta-depleted transplantation in children. Unique molecular identifiers were incorporated when the TCRbeta library was constructed. Each CDR3 protein is one row after TCRdb ran MiXCR on the PCR reads. The data contain hundreds of thousands of distinct CDR3 sequences, under 20% of them singletons. The sample consisted of PBMCs, mostly from graft donor cells, taken 360 days after TCRalphabeta/CD19-depleted stem cell transplant. The source is a male patient younger than 18 who had a stem cell transplant for acute lymphoblastic leukemia, so the T cells may come from the graft donor.

The V gene is TRBV29-1, the J gene TRBJ2-1; 9 bases fit TRBD2. The CDR3 totals 12 residues. Germline loops: CDR1 SQVTM, CDR2 ANQGSEA. V shed 4 bases and J 15 bases; nucleotides not matched to a gene: 10. The CDR3 sequence: CSVGENLAGTFF. Here the CDR3 DNA reads TGCAGCGTTGGGGAAAATCTAGCGGGGACGTTCTTC.

This clonotype was seen a handful of times. This chain uses TRBV27 with TRBJ2-7; 11 nucleotides agree with TRBD1. The CDR3 totals 14 residues. Looked up from germline, CDR1 is MNHEY and CDR2 is SMNVEV (reference sequence). The V segment lost 5 bases and the J segment 6 bases; nucleotides outside the gene matches: 6. In DNA, the CDR3 is TGTGCCAGCAGTCTGGGACAGGGGGTTGCCGAGCAGTACTTC. Its translation: CASSLGQGVAEQYF.

The sample holds a few counts of this clonotype. The chain combines TRBV4-1 with TRBJ2-7, with TRBD1 matching 8 bases. CDR1 and CDR2 from the germline V gene are MGHRA and YSYEKL. Unmatched junction bases numbered 9, after V lost 2 bases and J lost 3 bases. This CDR3 spans 16 amino acids. CDR3 sequence: CASSQHSGQDNYEQYF. CDR3 nucleotides: TGCGCCAGCAGCCAACATTCGGGACAGGATAACTACGAGCAGTACTTC.

This clonotype has just a few counts. The chain recombines TRBV7-9 with TRBJ1-1; D possibly corresponds to TRBD1 (6 bases). CDR1 and CDR2 (germline): SEHNR, FQNEAQ (reference sequence). Trimming took 4 bases from V and 5 from J, leaving 20 bases between them. CDR3 length: 16 amino acids. CDR3 region: CASSWWSGAIGTEAFF. CDR3 nucleotides: TGTGCCAGCAGCTGGTGGTCGGGGGCTATTGGGACTGAAGCTTTCTTT.

This clonotype was detected a few times. The genes are TRBV6-4 and TRBJ2-3, with 7 bases aligning to TRBD1. The CDR3 is 13 amino acids. From germline, CDR1 is MRHNA and CDR2 SNTAGT. The CDR3 protein is CANGDSNTDTQYF. For the CDR3, the DNA is TGTGCAAACGGGGACAGTAACACAGATACGCAGTATTTT.

The J gene is TRBJ1-2, the V gene TRBV19; no clear D. The germline V gene encodes CDR1 LNHDA and CDR2 SQIVND (reference sequence). V dropped 4 bases and J dropped 4 bases, with 13 bases sitting between them. The CDR3 spans 14 residues. The CDR3 loop is CASSTPRIAYGYTF. The DNA of the CDR3 is TGTGCCAGTAGTACACCACGGATAGCCTATGGCTACACCTTC.

This clonotype occurred a few times. The J gene is TRBJ2-2, the V gene TRBV2; 8 bases match TRBD1. There are 13 residues in the CDR3. The V segment lost 6 bases and the J segment 7 bases; nucleotides outside the gene matches: 4. Germline CDR1 and CDR2: SNHLY and FYNNEI. The CDR3 DNA sequence: TGTGCCAGCAGGGACAGGGTCGGCGGGGAGCTGTTTTTT. Translation: CASRDRVGGELFF.

The chain links TRBV5-6 to TRBJ2-1, with 10 nucleotides matching TRBD1. The CDR3 runs to 16 residues. V gave up 1 base and J gave up 6 bases; unmatched junction bases: 7. Germline V gene lookup returns CDR1 SGHDT and CDR2 YYEEEE. DNA of the CDR3: TGTGCCAGCAGCTTGCCCGACAGGGGGCTAGGCAATGAGCAGTTCTTC. Its protein is CASSLPDRGLGNEQFF.

This clonotype was recorded a few times. The rearrangement links TRBV4-2 to TRBJ2-1, with D hard to call. This CDR3 comprises 15 residues. V lost 0 bases to trimming and J lost 6 bases, with 12 bases between them. CDR1 and CDR2 from the germline V gene are LGHNA and YNFKEQ. In DNA, the CDR3 is TGTGCCAGCAGCCAAGATATGGCAGCCGCCAATGAGCAGTTCTTC. Its protein is CASSQDMAAANEQFF.

The table lists this clonotype with a few counts. Here the CDR3 reads CASSQEVWRQDTQYF. In DNA form, the CDR3 reads TGCGCCAGCAGCCAAGAAGTATGGCGGCAAGATACGCAGTATTTT. The chain has TRBV4-1 and TRBJ2-3; D is uncertain. The V gene lost 0 bases and the J gene lost 5 bases, with 12 bases spanning the gap. Germline loops: CDR1 MGHRA, CDR2 YSYEKL. The CDR3 totals 15 residues.

Worth noting for this clonotype: The junction and the germline gene differ at one end; a read error may be behind it. The V gene is TRBV12-3 or TRBV12-4, the J gene TRBJ2-2; 10 bases line up with TRBD2. This CDR3 comprises 19 residues. The CDR3 here is CAISLVGLAWIANTGELFF. In nucleotides, the CDR3 is TGTGCCATCAGTTTAGTGGGACTAGCGTGGATCGCGAACACCGGGGAGCTGTTTTTT.

This clonotype was observed at least ten times. This chain joins TRBV10-1 and TRBJ2-1; tentative D call: TRBD1 (6 bases). There are 13 residues in the CDR3. In germline, CDR1 is WNHNN, CDR2 SYGVQD (reference sequence). V lost 7 bases, J lost 5 bases, and 12 bases lay in between. CDR3 sequence reads: CASKEQGDNEQFF. The CDR3 coding sequence is TGCGCCAGCAAAGAACAGGGTGACAATGAGCAGTTCTTC.

The table lists this clonotype with a few counts. The CDR3 region is CASSPARSYNSPLHF. The CDR3 coding sequence is TGTGCCAGCAGCCCCGCAAGGAGCTATAATTCACCCCTCCACTTT. The V and J genes are TRBV7-9 and TRBJ1-6; D uncertain. In germline, CDR1 is SEHNR, CDR2 FQNEAQ (reference sequence). The CDR3 spans 15 residues. The V gene lost 5 bases and the J gene lost 3 bases, with 11 bases spanning the gap.

The rearrangement joins TRBV5-1 to TRBJ2-5; 11 bases are a match to TRBD1. This CDR3 region has 14 residues. The junction had 5 bases not matched to a gene; V was cut back by 4 bases and J by 6 bases. CDR1 is SGHRS, CDR2 YFSETQ, per germline. Here the CDR3 DNA reads TGCGCCAGCAGCCCGGACAGGGGGCGAAAGACCCAGTACTTC. Its translation: CASSPDRGRKTQYF.

Ten or more counts support this clonotype. The chain links TRBV5-1 to TRBJ2-1; 11 nucleotides agree with TRBD2. V shed 3 bases and J 6 bases; nucleotides not matched to a gene: 5. This CDR3 is built from 15 residues. Germline values: CDR1 SGHRS, CDR2 YFSETQ. The CDR3 loop is CASSSGTSGFNEQFF. The CDR3 DNA follows: TGCGCCAGCAGCTCCGGGACTAGCGGATTCAATGAGCAGTTCTTC.

This clonotype came up many times. The chain links TRBV5-1 to TRBJ2-7, with D possibly matching TRBD1 (5 bases). CDR3 length equals 13 residues. Trimming took 7 bases from V and 4 from J, leaving 15 bases between them. The germline gives CDR1 SGHRS, CDR2 YFSETQ. Here the CDR3 DNA reads TGCGCCAGCTCCCACTCACAGGCTTACGAGCAGTACTTC. Its protein product is CASSHSQAYEQYF.

This clonotype was seen only a few times. The chain combines TRBV4-2 with TRBJ2-3; 7 bases agree with TRBD2. Germline CDR1 is LGHNA and CDR2 is YNFKEQ. V lost 0 bases to trimming and J lost 6 bases; unmatched junction nucleotides: 6. This CDR3 comprises 15 residues. Here the CDR3 reads CASSQEPSGGDTQYF. CDR3 coding DNA: TGTGCCAGCAGCCAAGAACCTAGCGGAGGGGATACGCAGTATTTT.

The chain links TRBV28 to TRBJ2-7, with D unclear. The CDR3 runs 13 residues. Trimming left V 3 bases short and J 2 bases short, with 8 bases between. Germline CDR1 MDHEN, CDR2 SYDVKM. CDR3 region: CASSFVVPYEQYF. For the CDR3, the DNA is TGTGCCAGCAGTTTTGTAGTTCCCTACGAGCAGTACTTC.

J is TRBJ2-1 and V is TRBV5-5; the match to TRBD1 covers 9 bases. CDR3 length: 16 amino acids. Trimming cost V 6 bases and J 9 bases; bases outside gene matches: 16. Germline V gene data show CDR1 as SGHKS and CDR2 as YYEKEE (reference sequence). CDR3 region: CASTLLRGQGGGEQFF. CDR3 sequence (DNA): TGTGCCAGCACCCTCCTCCGGGGACAGGGAGGCGGTGAGCAGTTCTTC.

This clonotype has only a few counts. This sequence joins TRBV11-2 and TRBJ2-7, with D tentatively TRBD2 (5 bases). V shed 0 bases and J shed 6 bases, with 9 bases lying between them. This CDR3 region has 13 residues. Germline loops: CDR1 SGHAT, CDR2 FQNNGV. The CDR3 region is CASSLEGVGEQYF. CDR3 bases: TGTGCCAGCAGCTTAGAGGGAGTAGGCGAGCAGTACTTC. The full variable domain, completed using reference TRBV11-2 and TRBJ2-7, is EAGVAQSPRYKIIEKRQSVAFWCNPISGHATLYWYQQILGQGPKLLIQFQNNGVVDDSQLPKDRFSAERLKGVDSTLKIQPAKLEDSAVYLCASSLEGVGEQYFGPGTRLTVT.

CDR3 region: CASKPGEGLEKLFF. For the CDR3, the DNA is TGTGCCAGCAAGCCGGGGGAGGGCCTTGAAAAACTGTTTTTT. The chain is built from TRBV12-3 or TRBV12-4 and TRBJ1-4; tentatively, D is TRBD1 (5 bases). The germline V and J ends were trimmed by 7 bases and 7 bases, with 16 bases remaining between them. CDR3 size: 14 residues.

This chain links TRBV7-8 with TRBJ1-2; no clear D gene. V was cut by 4 bases and J by 8 bases, with 11 bases left in between. This CDR3 is built from 12 residues. CDR1 is SGHVS and CDR2 is FQNEAQ in the germline V gene. CDR3 protein: CASSSYYLGYTF. As DNA, the CDR3 is TGTGCCAGCAGCTCATATTATTTGGGCTACACCTTC.

This clonotype was seen a few times. The rearrangement joins TRBV5-1 to TRBJ1-3; TRBD1 matches at 7 bases. CDR3 length: 14 residues. Germline loops: CDR1 SGHRS, CDR2 YFSETQ. V shed 4 bases and J 5 bases; nucleotides not matched to a gene: 6. CDR3 residues: CASSRTGTRNTIYF. The CDR3 DNA follows: TGCGCCAGCAGCCGGACAGGCACCAGAAACACCATATATTTT.

This clonotype was counted many times. The V call is TRBV5-1, the J call TRBJ2-5; no firm D call. The V and J ends lost 1 base and 2 bases respectively, with 9 bases between them. CDR1 and CDR2 (germline): SGHRS, YFSETQ. CDR3 size: 14 residues. The CDR3 DNA sequence: TGCGCCAGCAGCTTGTGGTCCATTCAAGAGACCCAGTACTTC. Protein: CASSLWSIQETQYF.

This clonotype was seen a few times. The V and J genes are TRBV5-1 and TRBJ1-5; D is possibly TRBD1 (5 bases). The CDR3 length is 15 residues. V was shortened by 0 bases and J by 6 bases, with 13 bases between the two germline ends. Per germline, CDR1 SGHRS and CDR2 YFSETQ. In DNA form, the CDR3 reads TGCGCCAGCAGCTTGGACGCAGGGCCAGGTCAGCCCCAGCATTTT. Its protein product is CASSLDAGPGQPQHF. The full variable domain, its missing parts supplied by reference TRBV5-1 and TRBJ1-5, is KAGVTQTPRYLIKTRGQQVTLSCSPISGHRSVSWYQQTPGQGLQFLFEYFSETQRNKGNFPGRFSGRQFSNSRSEMNVSTLELGDSALYLCASSLDAGPGQPQHFGDGTRLSIL.